The next 13 T cell receptor beta chains were all read from a single sample in a study of identifying expanded T cells in peripheral blood. The method was immunoSEQ multiplex PCR; TCRdb's version includes in-frame clones alone and lacks a portion of them. The data hold more than 90,000 clones, with 87% observed a single time. Specimen: blood. These receptor sequences come from a person aged 18 to 75 in good health.

The chain uses TRBV7-8 and TRBJ2-1; D might be TRBD2 (6 bases). V dropped 5 bases and J dropped 14 bases, with 16 bases sitting between them. The germline V gene has CDR1 SGHVS and CDR2 FQNEAQ. There are 12 residues in the CDR3. The DNA for the CDR3 is TGTGCCAGCAGCCCTGGGCAGGAGGGGAAGTTCTTC. It yields the protein CASSPGQEGKFF.

The chain couples TRBV10-2 to TRBJ2-5, with D perhaps TRBD2 (5 bases). Looked up from germline, CDR1 is WSHSY and CDR2 is SAAADI. Between the trimmed V and J ends, which lost 9 bases and 4 bases, there was a span of 18 bases. This CDR3 has 14 amino acids. CDR3: CASMNLGIRETQYF. CDR3 in DNA: TGCGCCAGTATGAACCTCGGGATACGAGAGACCCAGTACTTC.

This chain links TRBV18 with TRBJ2-5; TRBD1 is a possible D gene (5 bases). V dropped 2 bases and J dropped 5 bases, with 12 bases sitting between them. This CDR3 region has 14 residues. Germline V CDR1 and CDR2: KGHSH, LQKENI. The CDR3 sequence: CASSPFPGMETQYF. For the CDR3, the DNA is TGTGCCAGCTCACCATTCCCAGGGATGGAGACCCAGTACTTC.

This clone came up a few times. The gene calls are TRBV28 and TRBJ1-2, with D unresolved. Germline CDR1 reads MDHEN; CDR2 reads SYDVKM. This CDR3 contains 11 residues. Trimming took 9 bases from V and 5 from J, leaving 10 bases between them. Here the CDR3 reads CASHGRYGYTF. CDR3 bases: TGTGCCAGTCACGGGAGGTATGGCTACACCTTC.

V is TRBV29-1 and J is TRBJ2-1, with 9 bases lining up with TRBD2. The junction had 11 bases not matched to a gene; V was cut back by 4 bases and J by 7 bases. Germline V gene lookup returns CDR1 SQVTM and CDR2 ANQGSEA. The CDR3 has 15 amino acids. The CDR3: CSVVVAGAVGNEQFF. The CDR3 coding sequence is TGCAGCGTTGTGGTAGCGGGGGCCGTAGGGAATGAGCAGTTCTTC.

The chain is built from TRBV2 and TRBJ2-5; a weak D match, TRBD2 (7 bases). The CDR3 sequence is 18 residues long. Germline assignment: CDR1 SNHLY and CDR2 FYNNEI. The ends were cut back, 0 bases at V and 5 bases at J, with 22 bases in the middle. CDR3 protein: CASSEAVAWGGGLETQYF. CDR3 bases: TGTGCCAGCAGTGAAGCGGTGGCCTGGGGGGGCGGTTTGGAGACCCAGTACTTC. The full variable domain, in which reference TRBV2 and TRBJ2-5 provide the parts outside the CDR3, is EPEVTQTPSHQVTQMGQEVILRCVPISNHLYFYWYRQILGQKVEFLVSFYNNEISEKSEIFDDQFSVERPDGSNFTLKIRSTKLEDSAMYFCASSEAVAWGGGLETQYFGPGTRLLVL.

The chain couples TRBV18 to TRBJ1-4; D remains unclear. Trimming cost V 3 bases and J 0 bases, with 5 bases left between them. Germline V CDR1 and CDR2: KGHSH, LQKENI. CDR3 size: 14 residues. Written as DNA, the CDR3 is TGTGCCAGCTCACCCAGTGCAACTAATGAAAAACTGTTTTTT. Its protein is CASSPSATNEKLFF. Full variable domain (rest looked up from reference TRBV18 and TRBJ1-4): NAGVMQNPRHLVRRRGQEARLRCSPMKGHSHVYWYRQLPEEGLKFMVYLQKENIIDESGMPKERFSAEFPKEGPSILRIQQVVRGDSAAYFCASSPSATNEKLFFGSGTQLSVL.

This clone was detected once. V is TRBV19 and J is TRBJ2-2; 7 nucleotides agree with TRBD2. The CDR3 contains 17 residues. The trim removed 3 bases at V and 1 base at J, leaving 8 bases unmatched. The germline V gene encodes CDR1 LNHDA and CDR2 SQIVND (reference sequence). CDR3 region: CASSILGIAGNTGELFF. CDR3 sequence (DNA): TGTGCCAGTAGTATTCTGGGAATAGCGGGGAACACCGGGGAGCTGTTTTTT.

The V call is TRBV19, the J call TRBJ1-4; D unclear. The CDR3 runs 15 residues. Trimming pared 2 bases from V and 5 bases from J, leaving 12 bases between. The germline gives CDR1 LNHDA, CDR2 SQIVND (reference sequence). CDR3 sequence: CASSILTGRNEKLFF. CDR3 nucleotides: TGTGCCAGTAGTATACTGACGGGTAGAAATGAAAAACTGTTTTTT.

The chain couples TRBV6-5 to TRBJ1-4; 8 bases align to TRBD1. Germline CDR1 MNHEY, CDR2 SVGAGI. This CDR3 comprises 14 residues. With V trimmed by 6 bases and J by 1 base, 1 base remained unmatched. In DNA, the CDR3 is TGTGCCAGCAGGGGGACAGGAACTAATGAAAAACTGTTTTTT. It translates to CASRGTGTNEKLFF.

V and J are TRBV4-3 and TRBJ1-5, with TRBD1 identical over 8 bases. With 6 bases clipped from V and 6 bases from J, the junction kept 10 bases outside the gene matches. Germline V gene sequence: CDR1 LGHNA, CDR2 YSLEER. This CDR3 has 15 residues. CDR3 loop: CASSPGQGSGQPQHF. The CDR3 DNA reads as TGCGCCAGCAGTCCTGGACAGGGTAGTGGTCAGCCCCAGCATTTT.

The chain uses TRBV11-3 and TRBJ1-1; D gene ambiguous. With 0 bases removed from V and 0 bases from J, the gap between germline ends came to 5 bases. This CDR3 region has 14 residues. The V gene's germline CDR1 is SGHNT and CDR2 YENEEA. The CDR3: CASSLEGMNTEAFF. CDR3 nucleotide sequence: TGTGCCAGCAGCTTAGAGGGAATGAACACTGAAGCTTTCTTT.

This clone was picked up one time. CDR3 in amino acids: CATSRVAGGLFSSTDTQYF. CDR3 bases: TGTGCCACCAGCAGAGTAGCGGGGGGCTTGTTCTCTAGCACAGATACGCAGTATTTT. The rearrangement joins TRBV15 to TRBJ2-3, with 10 positions matching TRBD2. Trimming cost V 1 base and J 0 bases; bases outside gene matches: 10. CDR3 size: 19 residues. Germline V gene data show CDR1 as LNHNV and CDR2 as YYDKDF (reference sequence).